This TCR beta chain is drawn from a study of cytomegalovirus exposure and HLA in healthy donors. The overall study: Early released data comprised around 79 million unique TCRs from HLA-typed donors. Findings and limits, study-wide: Researchers catalogued approximately 170 TCR beta chains as cytomegalovirus-associated.

Of note for this clone: Its antigen is not known.

The CDR3 loop spans 14 amino acids. CDR1 MNHEY and CDR2 SVGAGI come from the germline V gene. Trimming removed 0 bases at V and 3 bases at J, with 8 bases between. Both 60 Vbeta primers and 13 Jbeta primers went into the PCR. Sequenced by immunoSEQ multiplex PCR; TCRdb stores in-frame clones only, minus some. This sample has tens of thousands of clones, with just under 80% found just once. Donors likely had unrecorded immune exposures despite being nominally healthy when sampled. Material: PBMCs. This TCR came from a male donor in good health and CMV-seropositive. The V call is TRBV6-5, the J call TRBJ1-1; D gene unclear. The CDR3 DNA follows: TGTGCCAGCAGTTACTCAGACGAGGACACTGAAGCTTTCTTT. Protein product: CASSYSDEDTEAFF.